The source of this TCR beta chain is a study of post-analysis software for immune sequencing data (dated by TCRdb to the mid-2010s). About the study as a whole: Disease courses on record covered relapsing-remitting, secondary progressive and progressive-relapsing multiple sclerosis, though some patients had no subtype annotation. The multiple sclerosis patient repertoires were compared with 10 or so previously published healthy control repertoires from donors aged about 6 to 28 years. A subset of samples was prepared in parallel using single-end sample barcoding, then pooled and co-amplified after Illumina adapter ligation.

Libraries came from PCR. The instrument was an Illumina HiSeq 2500. To reduce PCR and sequencing biases, unique molecular identifiers were built into the TCR beta cDNA libraries. Every 1 to 10 million input T cells yielded around 500,000 cDNA molecules, meaning each molecule approximated one T cell. Patient libraries were prepared and sequenced with the same protocol used for the earlier healthy control dataset. Within a given batch, samples were prepared together, multiplexed and sequenced on the same HiSeq lane. As for how the authors treated the data: MIGEC was used to process the raw barcoded reads, and molecular identifier groups with only a single read were discarded before consensus assembly and CDR3 extraction. Clonotype tables were post-analysed with VDJtools, normalizing diversity by down-sampling all datasets to the smallest sample size. Repertoire overlap clustering matched CDR3 amino acid but not nucleotide sequences to correct batch-related cross-sample contamination. In TCRdb, the public reads were trimmed at Q25 with fastp and aligned with MiXCR, with productive beta chains retained. Rows merge per CDR3 protein into single entries with the most common DNA and genes. TCRdb's processing, not the study's, gives the V and J calls here. In this sample the table shows about 540,000 distinct CDR3 sequences, 30% to 40% of which occur a single time. The top ten clonotypes cover 6% of the sample.

From the cysteine up to the phenylalanine, the CDR3 has a length of 17 residues. Only CDR3 DNA remains: 51 bases, in frame from the first base. The germline V gene encodes CDR1 DFQATT and CDR2 SNEGSKA (reference sequence). What the study reported, not specific to this receptor: The multiple sclerosis patient group was slightly younger than the control group. Compared with controls, multiple sclerosis patients had significantly lower normalized Chao1 diversity, a finding suggesting substantial peripheral T-cell clonal expansion. Direct clustering with F measure revealed strong co-clustering of samples prepared in the same batch, which led to a batch-effect correction. Roughly 5 TRBV segments, including TRBV5-6, TRBV5-1 and TRBV20-1, were significantly more frequent in patients than controls.

To demonstrate the VDJtools post-analysis software, TCR beta repertoires were profiled from the peripheral blood of more than 10 young patients with multiple sclerosis. The multiple sclerosis patients were children and adolescents ranging in age from about 6 to 17 years. This clonotype was observed a handful of times. Which antigen it targets is not known. Nothing much larger sits one base from this clone, and base qualities are not available. The chain was built from TRBV20-1 and TRBJ2-5, with 9 central nucleotides matching TRBD2. The last part of the DNA fits TRBJ2-7 better; the J call may be wrong. This TCR came from a girl aged 2-17 years with multiple sclerosis. Sequenced: blood. The nucleotides read TGCAGTGCTAGAGATCTCCGCCTAGCGGGGAAGTCCTACGAGCAGTACTTC. Translation gives CSARDLRLAGKSYEQYF.